This entry describes one T cell receptor beta chain. The target of this receptor is not known. Qualities for individual bases were not recorded, and no much larger clone is one base off. This specimen comes from a study of T cell responses to AZD1222 COVID-19 vaccine (dated by TCRdb to the early 2020s). With respect to the entire study: AZD1222 recipients whose second dose came at about 4 weeks and those whose second dose came at about 12 weeks were combined into one group, since spike-specific TCR depth and breadth did not differ between the two schedules. Trial participants were enrolled by age into 18-55, 56-69 and 70-plus year subgroups, with around 150, 28 and 57 TCR-sequenced participants respectively. TCR sequencing was performed for fewer than 250 trial participants, of whom some 200 were given two doses of AZD1222 and around 25 were given two doses of MenACWY control vaccine.

The meaning of the sample's time point label: baseline before first vaccination. Vaccinee samples were obtained from the UK trials COV001 and COV002, which included a single-blind randomized controlled phase 2/3 trial of AZD1222 (ChAdOx1 nCoV-19) in healthy adults. For TCRbeta chain sequencing, PBMC samples were collected from trial participants at day 0 and at day 28 after the second dose. The research as a whole found: The 56-69-year group was small, and its depth increase did not reach significance, likely because of low power. Reportedly, almost half of the unique spike-specific TCRs recognized epitopes lying outside the regions that are mutated in the B.1.351 and B.1.1.7 variants. Vaccine-associated CD4 TCRs spanned the whole spike protein, with dominant responses in regions 160-218 and 743-854. After two AZD1222 doses, both the breadth and the depth of spike-specific TCRs were significantly higher than at day 0 and than in MenACWY recipients. No day 14 peak-response samples were available, so repertoires were characterized only after the peak T cell response. Only six AZD1222 recipients were SARS-CoV-2 seropositive at baseline, limiting conclusions about previously exposed vaccinees. Most participants were white British and females outnumbered males, and the authors suggested that clonal diversity may have been underestimated.

The CDR3 regions of human TCRbeta chains were analyzed by immunosequencing. Per the authors' processing: TCRs in the repertoires were compared against a reference library of SARS-CoV-2-specific TCRs that had been generated with the MIRA antigen-specificity platform. Breadth was defined as the fraction of unique TCRs that were SARS-CoV-2-associated. Depth was defined as the fraction of total T cells that were SARS-CoV-2-associated. Using the MIRA data, each spike-specific TCR was mapped to the spike region that the TCR reacts to and placed in a CD4 or CD8 class. Log10-transformed breadth and depth values were compared by one-way ANOVA with Sidak's multiple comparisons tests. Sourced from immuneACCESS, this table was stored by TCRdb with only in-frame sequences that have V and J called. A share of the clones is absent; for the studies checked, an unresolved V gene accounts for under half, and the remainder has no known explanation. The DNA gave D and trimming, while V, J and clone size come from that table. The sample table records about 120,000 clones; 81% of these occur just once. The top ten hold 4.6% of the sample.

This clonotype was sampled from an adult in good health. This specimen consisted of peripheral blood, obtained on day 0 of AZD1222 vaccination.

The DNA sequence is given as TGCGCCAGCAGCCAAACACAACAGCACACTGAAGCTTTCTTT. The encoded protein is CASSQTQQHTEAFF. This chain joins TRBV4-3 to TRBJ1-1, with the D gene call left open. As encoded in the germline V gene, CDR1 is LGHNA while CDR2 is YSLEER. The trim is 2 bases for V and 3 bases for J, with a gap of 10 bases between the germline ends. Counted from cysteine to phenylalanine, this CDR3 has 14 amino acids. Only CDR3 DNA remains: 42 bases, in frame from the first base.